The 6 T cell receptor beta chains reported below all come from one sample, sequenced in a study of shared clonotypes between healthy human individuals. The naive CD8 population came from CD45RO-negative cells selected for CCR7, without terminally differentiated effector memory CD45RA+ cells. TCRdb keeps only in-frame clones here, not all; method: immunoSEQ multiplex PCR. The sample consists of 2 million to 2.5 million clones, about 95% of them appearing once. The material sequenced was naive CD8+ T cells sorted from blood. These receptors originate from a man aged 18 to 30 in good health.

The rearrangement uses TRBV6-5 and TRBJ1-2, with D hard to call. The germline CDR1 and CDR2 sequences are MNHEY and SVGAGI. This CDR3 comprises 16 residues. Trimming left V 3 bases short and J 3 bases short, with 17 bases between. For the CDR3, the DNA is TGTGCCAGCAGTTATCTCGGACCGGTCGGTCACTATGGCTACACCTTC. Its translation is CASSYLGPVGHYGYTF.

This clone appeared once. The V call is TRBV7-6, the J call TRBJ2-1, with 11 bases fitting TRBD2. Unmatched junction bases numbered 2, after V lost 1 base and J lost 6 bases. This CDR3 region has 15 residues. Looked up from germline, CDR1 is SGHVS and CDR2 is FNYEAQ. CDR3 region: CASSLDGTSGNEQFF. The DNA for the CDR3 is TGTGCCAGCAGCTTAGACGGGACTAGCGGCAATGAGCAGTTCTTC.

This chain links TRBV7-9 with TRBJ2-7, with D hard to call. The V and J ends lost 1 base and 5 bases respectively, with 9 bases between them. The CDR3 sequence is 13 residues long. Germline CDR1 and CDR2: SEHNR and FQNEAQ (reference sequence). DNA for the CDR3: TGTGCCAGCAGCTTAGACGCGACACACGAGCAGTACTTC. Amino acids: CASSLDATHEQYF.

The CDR3 nucleotides are TGTGCCAGCAGCTCCAACCTGGACAGGGTAGGCACAGATACGCAGTATTTT. Translating it yields CASSSNLDRVGTDTQYF. The chain recombines TRBV7-9 with TRBJ2-3, with 8 positions matching TRBD1. CDR1 and CDR2 from the germline V gene are SEHNR and FQNEAQ (reference sequence). The ends lost 4 bases at V and 1 base at J; junction bases unmatched: 10. The CDR3 is 17 amino acids.

V gene TRBV2 combines with J gene TRBJ2-2, with D uncertain. The CDR3 covers 14 residues. CDR1 and CDR2 from the germline V gene are SNHLY and FYNNEI. The V end was cut by 0 bases, the J end by 5 bases, with 7 bases between. For the CDR3, the DNA is TGTGCCAGCAGTGAAGCCTGGTCAACCGGGGAGCTGTTTTTT. Encoded protein: CASSEAWSTGELFF.

The chain links TRBV25-1 to TRBJ1-2; 8 nucleotides match TRBD1. The CDR3 spans 14 residues. CDR1 MGHDK and CDR2 SYGVNS come from the germline V gene. Trimming took 1 base from V and 8 from J; bases not matched to a gene: 6. This CDR3 reads CASSEWTGTRGYTF. As DNA, the CDR3 is TGTGCCAGCAGTGAATGGACAGGGACGAGAGGCTACACCTTC.